This TCR beta chain was sequenced during a study of cytomegalovirus exposure and HLA in healthy donors. Use of 60 Vbeta and 13 Jbeta primers characterized the PCR. Measured with immunoSEQ multiplex PCR; TCRdb has only the in-frame clones, and not every one. The profile shows some 140,000 clones, 70% to 75% of them singletons. Regarding the study as a whole: A later analysis linked a missense variant in DCLRE1C to the trimming of TCR beta V and J genes.

With 3 bases removed from V and 0 bases from J, the gap between germline ends came to 11 bases. The CDR3 is made up of 16 amino acids. Per the germline V gene, CDR1 is SEHNR and CDR2 is FQNEAQ (reference sequence). As for this clone: Its target is not known.

What was sequenced was PBMCs. The gene calls are TRBV7-9 and TRBJ1-4; D not certain. This receptor was identified in a woman in her forties in good health and CMV-seronegative. This CDR3 is CASSFQIGATNEKLFF. DNA of the CDR3: TGTGCCAGCAGCTTTCAGATAGGAGCAACTAATGAAAAACTGTTTTTT.